This TCR beta chain was recorded in a study of cytomegalovirus exposure and HLA in healthy donors. The CDR3 extends over 12 amino acids. The V gene's germline CDR1 is GTSNPN and CDR2 SVGIG (reference sequence). The ends were cut back, 4 bases at V and 10 bases at J, with 16 bases in the middle. This clone was picked up a small number of times. The PCR contained 60 Vbeta and 13 Jbeta primers. The repertoire was sequenced with immunoSEQ multiplex PCR; TCRdb's copy has only in-frame clones and lacks some. The repertoire holds around 150,000 clones, with 75% as singletons. This sequence was found in a man aged 18 to 30 in good health and CMV-seronegative. The chain couples TRBV30 to TRBJ1-1; maybe TRBD1 (6 bases). Sequencing was performed on PBMCs. CDR3 amino acids: CAWTPDRRGAFF. As DNA, the CDR3 is TGTGCCTGGACCCCTGACAGGAGAGGAGCTTTCTTT. Complete variable domain (other parts from reference TRBV30 and TRBJ1-1): SQTIHQWPATLVQPVGSPLSLECTVEGTSNPNLYWYRQAAGRGLQLLFYSVGIGQISSEVPQNLSASRPQDRQFILSSKKLLLSDSGFYLCAWTPDRRGAFFGQGTRLTVV.